Following are 25 T cell receptor beta chains from one sample sequenced in a study of post-analysis software for immune sequencing data. The authors incorporated unique molecular identifiers into the TCR beta cDNA libraries. TCRdb reprocessed the PCR reads with MiXCR, giving one entry per CDR3 protein. The data hold hundreds of thousands of distinct CDR3 sequences, with 25% to 30% observed a single time. Their recognized antigens are unknown. Notes on the study in general: A few TRBV segments appeared more often in patients than in controls, and TRBV5-6, TRBV5-1 and TRBV20-1 were among these.

Material: blood. These receptors all stem from a girl aged 10 to 17 with multiple sclerosis.

The chain recombines TRBV6-1 with TRBJ2-3; possibly TRBD1 for D (6 bases). V shed 0 bases and J shed 4 bases, with 11 bases lying between them. The CDR3 length is 15 residues. Looked up from germline, CDR1 is MNHNS and CDR2 is SASEGT. The CDR3: CASSEAPQGSDTQYF. CDR3 sequence (DNA): TGTGCCAGCAGTGAAGCCCCACAGGGATCAGATACGCAGTATTTT.

This clonotype was recorded many times. At one end, the junction sequence differs from germline, possibly due to a read error. The genes are TRBV5-1 and TRBJ2-5; TRBD1 might be the D (5 bases). Germline V lookup: CDR1 SGHRS, CDR2 YFSETQ. The CDR3 extends over 13 amino acids. The CDR3 protein is CASSLGAEETQYF. The CDR3 nucleotides read TGTGCCAGCAGCTTAGGGGCAGAAGAGACCCAGTACTTC.

This clonotype was found a few times. The chain joins TRBV29-1 to TRBJ1-4; D remains unclear. V was cut by 6 bases and J by 1 base, with 3 bases left in between. This CDR3 has 11 amino acids. CDR1 and CDR2 (germline): SQVTM, ANQGSEA. Written as DNA, the CDR3 is TGCAGCGTCCGAACTAATGAAAAACTGTTTTTT. Translating it yields CSVRTNEKLFF.

This clonotype appeared many times. This sequence joins TRBV7-2 and TRBJ2-3, with TRBD2 matching 15 bases. Germline-derived CDR1 and CDR2 are SGHTA and FQGNSA. The CDR3 contains 16 residues. V was pared by 5 bases and J by 4 bases, with 4 bases of the junction left unmatched. CDR3 in DNA: TGTGCCAGCAGCCCCGGACTAGCGGGGGGGGCAGATACGCAGTATTTT. Encoded protein: CASSPGLAGGADTQYF.

V gene TRBV11-2 combines with J gene TRBJ2-3; 9 nucleotides line up with TRBD2. The CDR3 is 20 residues long. With V trimmed by 5 bases and J by 2 bases, 20 bases remained unmatched. CDR1 is SGHAT, CDR2 FQNNGV, per germline. CDR3 region: CASSRTLAPSGTFNTDTQYF. The CDR3 DNA follows: TGTGCCAGCAGCCGCACGCTGGCCCCTAGCGGGACCTTTAACACAGATACGCAGTATTTT.

This clonotype was counted between two and nine times. The junction departs from the called germline gene at one end, perhaps through a read error. The chain combines TRBV28 with TRBJ2-5; a possible D gene is TRBD1 (6 bases). The CDR3 loop spans 14 amino acids. CDR1 is MDHEN, CDR2 SYDVKM, per germline. In DNA, the CDR3 is TGTGCCAGCAGCTCCCGGACAGAACAAGAGATCCAGTACTTC. It yields the protein CASSSRTEQEIQYF.

Only a few counts were recorded for this clonotype. CDR3 bases: TGTGCCAGCAGCTTAGGTGGGACTAGGGCCTACAATGAGCAGTTCTTC. Translation: CASSLGGTRAYNEQFF. The V gene is TRBV11-1, the J gene TRBJ2-1, with TRBD2 matching 8 bases. The V and J ends lost 1 base and 2 bases, in that order; junction bases with no gene match: 4. Germline CDR1 reads SGHAT; CDR2 reads FQDESV (reference sequence). CDR3 length equals 16 residues.

The chain carries TRBV6-5 and TRBJ2-5; 11 nucleotides match TRBD2. This CDR3 is built from 16 residues. With 6 bases clipped from V and 5 bases from J, the junction kept 11 bases outside the gene matches. Germline CDR1 reads MNHEY; CDR2 reads SVGAGI. The CDR3 coding sequence is TGTGCCAGCAGGCACACTCTAGCGGGGGGCGGCGAGACCCAGTACTTC. This gives the protein CASRHTLAGGGETQYF.

The chain recombines TRBV27 with TRBJ2-7; the D gene is possibly TRBD1 (7 bases). Looked up from germline, CDR1 is MNHEY and CDR2 is SMNVEV (reference sequence). V was clipped by 6 bases and J by 3 bases, with 18 bases between them. This CDR3 comprises 15 residues. CDR3 region: CASSLRAGQNYEQYF. CDR3 nucleotide sequence: TGTGCCAGCAGCCTAAGGGCGGGACAGAACTACGAGCAGTACTTC.

V and J are TRBV5-1 and TRBJ2-4; either TRBD1 or TRBD2 may fit D (5 bases each). CDR1 is SGHRS, CDR2 YFSETQ, per germline. The CDR3 runs 15 residues. Trimming cost V 4 bases and J 6 bases, with 17 bases left between them. The CDR3 reads CASSLGGTAINIQYF. The DNA for the CDR3 is TGCGCCAGCAGCCTTGGTGGGACGGCGATAAACATTCAGTACTTC.

This clonotype was recorded a few times. The rearrangement links TRBV12-3 or TRBV12-4 to TRBJ1-2; tentative D call: TRBD1 (5 bases). CDR3 length: 13 residues. The V end was cut by 6 bases, the J end by 4 bases, with 12 bases between. CDR3 region: CASSPRAIYGYTF. The CDR3, as DNA: TGTGCCAGCAGCCCCAGGGCCATCTATGGCTACACCTTC.

This clonotype turned up a few times. The rearrangement joins TRBV20-1 to TRBJ2-3; D is undetermined. The CDR3 is 11 residues long. V lost 2 bases and J lost 5, with 5 bases in between. Germline loops: CDR1 DFQATT, CDR2 SNEGSKA (reference sequence). The CDR3 bases are TGCAGTGCTAGAAAGTTAGATACGCAGTATTTT. Protein sequence: CSARKLDTQYF.

V is TRBV2 and J is TRBJ1-1; possibly TRBD1 for D (6 bases). CDR1 is SNHLY and CDR2 is FYNNEI in the germline V gene. CDR3 length equals 14 residues. The V end was cut by 7 bases, the J end by 6 bases, with 18 bases between. The CDR3 DNA sequence: TGTGCCAGCACCGTCCGGACAGTGGGTGCTGAAGCTTTCTTT. Translated: CASTVRTVGAEAFF. The whole variable domain, filled in from reference TRBV2 and TRBJ1-1, reads EPEVTQTPSHQVTQMGQEVILRCVPISNHLYFYWYRQILGQKVEFLVSFYNNEISEKSEIFDDQFSVERPDGSNFTLKIRSTKLEDSAMYFCASTVRTVGAEAFFGQGTRLTVV.

The chain joins TRBV7-9 to TRBJ2-3; D gene uncertain. Germline CDR1 reads SEHNR; CDR2 reads FQNEAQ (reference sequence). Between the trimmed V and J ends, which lost 1 base and 5 bases, there was a span of 13 bases. The CDR3 has 15 amino acids. The CDR3, as DNA: TGTGCCAGCAGCTTAGACTTAGGGTCGATAGATACGCAGTATTTT. Its protein is CASSLDLGSIDTQYF.

This clonotype was counted a few times. This chain links TRBV5-6 with TRBJ1-4, with D hard to call. The length of the CDR3 is 12 residues. Trimming left V 1 base short and J 12 bases short, with 10 bases between. Germline V gene data show CDR1 as SGHDT and CDR2 as YYEEEE. CDR3 amino acids: CASSLNRGELFF. The CDR3 DNA is TGTGCCAGCAGCTTGAACCGGGGAGAACTGTTTTTT.

This clonotype was picked up a small number of times. The chain employs TRBV20-1 and TRBJ2-1, with TRBD2 matching 14 bases. CDR3 length: 14 amino acids. Germline CDR1 and CDR2: DFQATT and SNEGSKA (reference sequence). V lost 3 bases to trimming and J lost 9 bases; unmatched junction nucleotides: 4. CDR3 amino acids: CSARGLAGDGEQFF. The DNA of the CDR3 is TGCAGTGCTAGGGGACTAGCGGGAGATGGTGAGCAGTTCTTC.

On this clonotype itself: A junction boundary mismatches the germline segment, possibly from a read error. The chain's CDR3 is CASSLAAGVHYNKQFF. CDR3 bases: TGCGCCAGCAGCTTGGCGGCGGGGGTGCACTACAATAAGCAGTTCTTC. V gene TRBV5-1 combines with J gene TRBJ2-1; 7 bases agree with TRBD2. From germline, CDR1 is SGHRS and CDR2 YFSETQ. The CDR3 is made up of 16 amino acids.

This clonotype was counted a few times. The chain uses TRBV4-3 and TRBJ2-1; 10 bases fit TRBD1. The J segment lost 3 bases and the V segment lost 4 bases, leaving 12 bases of the junction unmatched. The CDR3 consists of 18 residues. Germline CDR1 reads LGHNA; CDR2 reads YSLEER. The CDR3 is CASSPSTTGTGVYNEQFF. The CDR3, as DNA: TGCGCCAGCAGCCCATCAACAACCGGGACAGGGGTCTACAATGAGCAGTTCTTC.

V is TRBV7-9 and J is TRBJ1-5; 10 bases fit TRBD1. The CDR3 length is 18 residues. From germline, CDR1 is SEHNR and CDR2 FQNEAQ (reference sequence). Trimming removed 0 bases from V and 6 bases from J; junction bases left unmatched: 11. CDR3 sequence reads: CASSLAGQGKFGAQPQHF. CDR3 in DNA: TGTGCCAGCAGCTTAGCGGGACAGGGGAAATTTGGGGCTCAGCCCCAGCATTTT.

A few counts support this clonotype. J is TRBJ2-1 and V is TRBV6-5; 12 bases are a match to TRBD1. The CDR3 is made up of 15 amino acids. The germline gives CDR1 MNHEY, CDR2 SVGAGI. V was clipped by 1 base and J by 7 bases; unmatched bases: 2. The CDR3 here is CASSYWDRGRNEQFF. DNA for the CDR3: TGTGCCAGCAGTTACTGGGACAGGGGGCGGAATGAGCAGTTCTTC.

The chain has TRBV27 and TRBJ1-6; 7 nucleotides agree with TRBD1. The V gene's germline CDR1 is MNHEY and CDR2 SMNVEV (reference sequence). The CDR3 is made up of 15 amino acids. Trimming cost V 8 bases and J 0 bases; bases outside gene matches: 4. CDR3 in DNA: TGTGCCAGCTCGGGACAGTACTCCTATAATTCACCCCTCCACTTT. Residues: CASSGQYSYNSPLHF.

In its sample, this clonotype was seen a few times. The chain carries TRBV12-3 or TRBV12-4 and TRBJ1-5; D is ambiguous. CDR3 size: 11 residues. V was cut by 4 bases and J by 11 bases, with 9 bases left in between. CDR3: CASSSRVAQHF. In DNA, the CDR3 is TGTGCCAGCAGTTCCCGCGTGGCCCAGCATTTT.

In this sample, this clonotype turned up a few times. The chain links TRBV24-1 to TRBJ2-5; no definite D call. V was shortened by 4 bases and J by 0 bases, with 5 bases between the two germline ends. The CDR3 is 13 residues long. Looked up from germline, CDR1 is KGHDR and CDR2 is SFDVKD. DNA for the CDR3: TGTGCCACCAGTGACCCGTACCAAGAGACCCAGTACTTC. Its translation is CATSDPYQETQYF.

The chain combines TRBV4-1 with TRBJ2-5, with D hard to call. TRBJ2-7 explains the end of the DNA better; the J call may be wrong. The CDR3 covers 15 residues. Germline CDR1 MGHRA, CDR2 YSYEKL. The CDR3 protein is CASSPNGVVGVEQYF. In nucleotides, the CDR3 is TGCGCCAGCAGCCCGAATGGGGTAGTAGGAGTCGAGCAGTACTTC.

This clonotype was picked up a small number of times. The chain is built from TRBV20-1 and TRBJ2-1, with TRBD2 identical over 8 bases. Per the germline V gene, CDR1 is DFQATT and CDR2 is SNEGSKA (reference sequence). The CDR3 is made up of 14 amino acids. In DNA form, the CDR3 reads TGCAGCCTAACTAGCGGAAGCTCCTACAATGAGCAGTTCTTC. Amino acids: CSLTSGSSYNEQFF.